The 22 T cell receptor beta chains listed next were all sequenced from one sample in a study of Graves' ophthalmopathy and Graves' hyperthyroidism. Amplified TCR beta CDR3 regions were obtained using RNA transcripts as template. RT-PCR in the first round used HTBI primers; a second-round multiplex PCR followed. One entry per CDR3 protein results from TCRdb running MiXCR on the multiplex PCR reads. The sample includes 170,000 or so distinct CDR3 sequences, roughly two fifths of them seen just once. The sample was peripheral blood. All receptors come from a man between 25 and 39 years old with Graves' ophthalmopathy.

This clonotype showed up many times. V usage is TRBV6-5 and J usage is TRBJ1-5; D uncertain. CDR3 size: 12 residues. The germline V gene has CDR1 MNHEY and CDR2 SVGAGI. V lost 2 bases and J 3 bases, leaving 2 bases between the germline ends. The CDR3 DNA is TGTGCCAGCAGTTACGACAATCAGCCCCAGCATTTT. Translation gives CASSYDNQPQHF.

A few counts support this clonotype. This rearrangement joins TRBV19 to TRBJ2-7, with TRBD2 as a possible D gene (5 bases). Germline CDR1 and CDR2: LNHDA and SQIVND (reference sequence). CDR3 length: 13 residues. V was clipped by 5 bases and J by 4 bases, with 12 bases between them. Written as DNA, the CDR3 is TGTGCCAGTAGTCTCTCGGGCGGGTACGAGCAGTACTTC. Its translation: CASSLSGGYEQYF.

This clonotype was counted many times. The chain joins TRBV11-3 to TRBJ2-7; D is unresolved. The V and J ends lost 0 bases and 3 bases respectively, with 9 bases between them. Per the germline V gene, CDR1 is SGHNT and CDR2 is YENEEA. The CDR3 is 14 residues long. The CDR3 here is CASSLDPGGYEQYF. CDR3 bases: TGTGCCAGCAGCTTAGATCCCGGCGGCTACGAGCAGTACTTC.

The chain combines TRBV6-2 or TRBV6-3 with TRBJ2-7, with 8 bases matching TRBD1. CDR1 and CDR2 (germline): MNHEY, SVGEGT. The CDR3 consists of 18 residues. V was pared by 0 bases and J by 4 bases, with 14 bases of the junction left unmatched. CDR3 in DNA: TGTGCCAGCAGTTACTCGAGTTGGGAAAGACAGGGGAGGTACGAGCAGTACTTC. Protein: CASSYSSWERQGRYEQYF.

This clonotype was counted at least ten times. V gene TRBV19 combines with J gene TRBJ1-5; D gene unclear. CDR3 length: 14 residues. CDR1 and CDR2 (germline): LNHDA, SQIVND (reference sequence). Trimming left V 3 bases short and J 6 bases short, with 12 bases between. CDR3 bases: TGTGCCAGTAGTATTCGGCGTATGGGTCAGCCCCAGCATTTT. Its protein is CASSIRRMGQPQHF.

This clonotype occurred many times. The chain uses TRBV4-3 and TRBJ2-7; TRBD2 matches 9 bases. CDR3 length equals 14 residues. Trimming cost V 2 bases and J 3 bases; bases outside gene matches: 2. The germline V gene has CDR1 LGHNA and CDR2 YSLEER. DNA for the CDR3: TGCGCCAGCAGCCAATTGCGGGGGGGCTACGAGCAGTACTTC. Translated: CASSQLRGGYEQYF.

This chain joins TRBV6-2 or TRBV6-3 and TRBJ1-1, with D possibly matching TRBD1 (5 bases). Germline CDR1 MNHEY, CDR2 SVGEGT. The CDR3 extends over 11 amino acids. Trimming took off 6 bases at V and 11 bases at J, with 13 bases between the two ends. This chain's CDR3 is CASRWGPEAFF. In DNA form, the CDR3 reads TGTGCCAGCAGGTGGGGCCCGGAGGCTTTCTTT.

This clonotype was seen ten or more times. The chain recombines TRBV7-2 with TRBJ2-7; TRBD2 agrees at 7 bases. From germline, CDR1 is SGHTA and CDR2 FQGNSA. Germline trimming cut 4 bases from V and 7 bases from J; bases unmatched to any gene: 10. There are 14 residues in the CDR3. This chain's CDR3 is CASSSPGRGREQYF. CDR3 in DNA: TGTGCCAGCAGCTCCCCCGGGCGGGGGAGGGAGCAGTACTTC.

The V call is TRBV6-1, the J call TRBJ1-5; D is ambiguous. Germline V gene sequence: CDR1 MNHNS, CDR2 SASEGT. This CDR3 is built from 16 residues. Trimming left V 2 bases short and J 0 bases short, with 11 bases between. In DNA, the CDR3 is TGTGCCAGCAGTGAAAATCCGCTTTATAGCAATCAGCCCCAGCATTTT. Translation: CASSENPLYSNQPQHF.

This clonotype has ten or more counts. This chain links TRBV6-5 with TRBJ1-2; 8 bases agree with TRBD1. Unmatched junction bases numbered 7, after V lost 3 bases and J lost 4 bases. This CDR3 comprises 15 residues. Germline-derived CDR1 and CDR2 are MNHEY and SVGAGI. This CDR3 reads CASSYLPGGSYGYTF. DNA of the CDR3: TGTGCCAGCAGTTATCTCCCAGGGGGCTCCTATGGCTACACCTTC.

Ten or more counts support this clonotype. This chain uses TRBV6-5 with TRBJ2-7; D is unresolved. Germline CDR1 MNHEY, CDR2 SVGAGI. The CDR3 contains 12 residues. Trimming stripped 5 bases from V and 0 bases from J, with 5 bases between. The DNA of the CDR3 is TGTGCCAGCAGTACAGACTCCTACGAGCAGTACTTC. Amino acid sequence: CASSTDSYEQYF.

The sample holds many counts of this clonotype. This chain connects TRBV6-5 to TRBJ1-5; D may be TRBD1 (6 bases). This CDR3 has 15 amino acids. Germline CDR1 reads MNHEY; CDR2 reads SVGAGI. V was cut by 6 bases and J by 3 bases, with 15 bases left in between. DNA of the CDR3: TGTGCCAGCAGCACACCGGACAGACCCAATCAGCCCCAGCATTTT. Its translation is CASSTPDRPNQPQHF.

For the CDR3, the DNA is TGTGCCCACGACGGGGGTGGCGAGCAGTACTTC. Translated, it gives CAHDGGGEQYF. The genes are TRBV30 and TRBJ2-7; tentative D call: TRBD2 (6 bases). Between the trimmed V and J ends, which lost 8 bases and 6 bases, there was a span of 14 bases. The germline CDR1 and CDR2 sequences are GTSNPN and SVGIG (reference sequence). The CDR3 is 11 residues long.

This clonotype appeared many times. One end of the junction varies from germline; a read error may be responsible. The J gene is TRBJ2-2, the V gene TRBV28; TRBD1 agrees at 9 bases. Germline V gene sequence: CDR1 MDHEN, CDR2 SYDVKM. This CDR3 comprises 16 residues. The CDR3 bases are TGTGCCAGCACCCAAGCTGGGACAGGGAACGCCGGGGAGCTGTTTTTT. Protein sequence: CASTQAGTGNAGELFF.

The chain is built from TRBV12-3 or TRBV12-4 and TRBJ1-5; D perhaps matches TRBD1 (5 bases). The CDR3 consists of 18 residues. V was clipped by 3 bases and J by 0 bases, with 18 bases between them. The DNA for the CDR3 is TGTGCCAGCAGTTTCAGGACATTCCAGGATTATAGCAATCAGCCCCAGCATTTT. Protein: CASSFRTFQDYSNQPQHF.

In its sample, this clonotype was seen a few times. The chain carries TRBV19 and TRBJ1-1; no firm D call. With 1 base removed from V and 1 base from J, the gap between germline ends came to 10 bases. Germline V gene lookup returns CDR1 LNHDA and CDR2 SQIVND (reference sequence). CDR3 length equals 15 residues. The CDR3 sequence: CASSIGAPRNTEAFF. For the CDR3, the DNA is TGTGCCAGTAGTATAGGGGCTCCCAGGAACACTGAAGCTTTCTTT.

The table lists this clonotype with many counts. The chain uses TRBV12-3 or TRBV12-4 and TRBJ2-7; 10 bases are shared with TRBD1. With V trimmed by 6 bases and J by 3 bases, 14 bases remained unmatched. CDR3 length: 17 amino acids. CDR3 nucleotide sequence: TGTGCCAGCAGGTCCAACGCTCCCGGGACAGGGGACTACGAGCAGTACTTC. Translated: CASRSNAPGTGDYEQYF.

This clonotype was counted only a few times. This chain connects TRBV12-3 or TRBV12-4 to TRBJ2-5; unclear D gene. The CDR3 totals 15 residues. With 5 bases removed from V and 6 bases from J, the gap between germline ends came to 19 bases. The CDR3 DNA follows: TGTGCCAGCAGTCACCAAGACACGACGGGTCAGACCCAGTACTTC. Translating gives CASSHQDTTGQTQYF.

This clonotype was seen many times. This chain links TRBV2 with TRBJ2-7, with 8 bases matching TRBD1. Germline lookup yields CDR1 SNHLY and CDR2 FYNNEI. Unmatched junction bases numbered 4, after V lost 5 bases and J lost 4 bases. The CDR3 extends over 13 amino acids. This chain's CDR3 is CASSLDRDYEQYF. DNA of the CDR3: TGTGCCAGCAGTCTGGACAGGGATTACGAGCAGTACTTC.

This clonotype was recorded many times. J is TRBJ1-1 and V is TRBV28; D not certain. The V end was cut by 7 bases, the J end by 6 bases, with 21 bases between. Per germline, CDR1 MDHEN and CDR2 SYDVKM. The CDR3 loop spans 15 amino acids. CDR3 in amino acids: CASKVSAPDAAEAFF. CDR3 DNA: TGTGCCAGCAAGGTTTCGGCCCCCGATGCAGCTGAAGCTTTCTTT.

This clonotype was found many times. This sequence joins TRBV6-2 or TRBV6-3 and TRBJ2-2, with 8 nucleotides matching TRBD2. With V trimmed by 6 bases and J by 5 bases, 11 bases remained unmatched. The germline V gene encodes CDR1 MNHEY and CDR2 SVGEGT. This CDR3 has 16 residues. DNA of the CDR3: TGTGCCAGCAGCTCCGTAGCGGGAATCGGAACCGGGGAGCTGTTTTTT. It is translated as CASSSVAGIGTGELFF.

Ten or more counts support this clonotype. The chain joins TRBV6-2 or TRBV6-3 to TRBJ1-1; tentatively, D is TRBD1 (5 bases). The CDR3 sequence is 12 residues long. Germline loops: CDR1 MNHEY, CDR2 SVGEGT. V gave up 2 bases and J gave up 6 bases, with 7 bases separating them. CDR3 region: CASSYGAPEAFF. The CDR3 DNA reads TGTGCCAGCAGTTACGGGGCGCCTGAAGCTTTCTTT.